These 13 T cell receptor beta chains share one sample of origin, sequenced in a study of cytomegalovirus exposure and HLA in healthy donors. The PCR made use of 60 Vbeta and 13 Jbeta primers. Produced via immunoSEQ multiplex PCR; TCRdb's table is partial and in-frame only. This sample has 77,000 or so clones, with approximately 71% found just once. The sample consisted of PBMCs. The receptors come from a woman between 40 and 50 years old in good health and CMV-seronegative.

The chain is built from TRBV7-9 and TRBJ1-2; possible D gene TRBD1, 6 bases. V was clipped by 5 bases and J by 8 bases, with 15 bases between them. This CDR3 has 13 amino acids. Germline loops: CDR1 SEHNR, CDR2 FQNEAQ (reference sequence). The chain's CDR3 is CASSTDSEDGYTF. As DNA, the CDR3 is TGTGCCAGCAGCACGGACAGTGAAGACGGCTACACCTTC. Full variable domain (remainder filled in from reference TRBV7-9 and TRBJ1-2): DTGVSQNPRHKITKRGQNVTFRCDPISEHNRLYWYRQTLGQGPEFLTYFQNEAQLEKSRLLSDRFSAERPKGSFSTLEIQRTEQGDSAMYLCASSTDSEDGYTFGSGTRLTVV.

The V gene is TRBV30, the J gene TRBJ2-2; 7 nucleotides agree with TRBD2. This CDR3 region has 12 residues. Germline CDR1 is GTSNPN and CDR2 is SVGIG (reference sequence). Here the CDR3 reads CASTGGPGELFF. The DNA for the CDR3 is TGTGCTTCGACGGGGGGACCCGGGGAGCTGTTTTTT.

This sequence joins TRBV18 and TRBJ1-6; D is uncertain. The V end lost 2 bases, the J end lost 8 bases, and 10 bases lay between the germline ends. This CDR3 is built from 14 residues. The V gene's germline CDR1 is KGHSH and CDR2 LQKENI. The CDR3 nucleotides are TGTGCCAGCTCACCAGCGGGGAAGGATTCACCCCTCCACTTT. Amino acid sequence: CASSPAGKDSPLHF.

The gene calls are TRBV27 and TRBJ2-7; 8 bases are shared with TRBD1. The V and J ends lost 2 bases and 3 bases, in that order; junction bases with no gene match: 9. The germline V gene encodes CDR1 MNHEY and CDR2 SMNVEV (reference sequence). The CDR3 is 16 amino acids. The CDR3 spells CASSLGQGMTVYEQYF. DNA for the CDR3: TGTGCCAGCAGTTTAGGACAGGGCATGACTGTCTACGAGCAGTACTTC.

The rearrangement uses TRBV11-3 and TRBJ2-1; 12 nucleotides agree with TRBD1. Germline V gives CDR1 SGHNT, CDR2 YENEEA. V trimming: 4 bases; J trimming: 7 bases; junction bases outside the gene matches: 8. The CDR3 contains 16 residues. CDR3 coding DNA: TGTGCCAGCAGCTCGCCTCCGGGACAGGGGGCAAATGAGCAGTTCTTC. This sequence encodes CASSSPPGQGANEQFF.

This chain uses TRBV10-1 with TRBJ2-2; 7 nucleotides line up with TRBD2. Germline loops: CDR1 WNHNN, CDR2 SYGVQD (reference sequence). The CDR3 extends over 16 amino acids. Trimming took 0 bases from V and 4 from J; bases not matched to a gene: 5. CDR3 DNA: TGCGCCAGCAGTGAGTCGAGTCTAGCGGCCACCGGGGAGCTGTTTTTT. Its protein product is CASSESSLAATGELFF.

This chain links TRBV27 with TRBJ1-4, with D uncertain. V lost 3 bases to trimming and J lost 5 bases, with 10 bases between them. The germline CDR1 and CDR2 sequences are MNHEY and SMNVEV (reference sequence). This CDR3 region has 14 residues. The CDR3 DNA is TGTGCCAGCAGTTTGAGGAGGGCGAATGAAAAACTGTTTTTT. Amino acids: CASSLRRANEKLFF.

This chain joins TRBV13 and TRBJ2-5, with 11 bases that match TRBD1. V lost 4 bases to trimming and J lost 5 bases; unmatched junction nucleotides: 6. The length of the CDR3 is 15 residues. Per germline, CDR1 PRHDT and CDR2 FYEKMQ (reference sequence). The CDR3 bases are TGTGCCAGCAGCTCTACCGGGACAGGGGGGGAGACCCAGTACTTC. As protein: CASSSTGTGGETQYF.

Only one count was recorded for this clone. The rearrangement links TRBV6-1 to TRBJ1-3; 10 nucleotides line up with TRBD1. This CDR3 region has 15 residues. The germline V gene has CDR1 MNHNS and CDR2 SASEGT. V lost 2 bases, J lost 8 bases, and 6 bases stayed unmatched. The chain's CDR3 is CASSETRQGADTIYF. DNA of the CDR3: TGTGCCAGCAGTGAAACTAGACAGGGGGCAGACACCATATATTTT.

J is TRBJ2-2 and V is TRBV7-2, with 14 nucleotides matching TRBD2. J lost 4 bases, V lost 6 bases, and 4 bases had no gene match. Germline V CDR1 and CDR2: SGHTA, FQGNSA. CDR3 length equals 16 residues. The CDR3 coding sequence is TGTGCCAGCAGGGTTGGACTAGCGGGAGGCACCGGGGAGCTGTTTTTT. Its translation: CASRVGLAGGTGELFF.

This clone was seen just once. In DNA, the CDR3 is TGTGCCAGCAGTTTCCGGCGGGGGGCCTACAATGAGCAGTTCTTC. This codes for CASSFRRGAYNEQFF. V and J are TRBV27 and TRBJ2-1, with 8 bases aligning to TRBD2. V was clipped by 3 bases and J by 2 bases; unmatched bases: 3. The CDR3 runs to 15 residues. Germline lookup yields CDR1 MNHEY and CDR2 SMNVEV (reference sequence).

The rearrangement uses TRBV19 and TRBJ2-1, with 7 bases fitting TRBD2. CDR3 length: 15 amino acids. Trimming at V came to 4 bases and at J to 4 bases, leaving 7 bases not matched to a gene. Germline V lookup: CDR1 LNHDA, CDR2 SQIVND (reference sequence). The CDR3 sequence: CASSRESGEYNEQFF. The CDR3 DNA is TGTGCCAGTAGTAGGGAGAGCGGGGAGTACAATGAGCAGTTCTTC.

This chain joins TRBV28 and TRBJ1-5; 9 positions match TRBD1. Per germline, CDR1 MDHEN and CDR2 SYDVKM. There are 16 residues in the CDR3. Trimming at V came to 8 bases and at J to 6 bases, leaving 14 bases not matched to a gene. Here the CDR3 reads CASLSGTGRSIQPQHF. The DNA for the CDR3 is TGTGCCAGCCTCTCCGGGACAGGGCGGTCGATTCAGCCCCAGCATTTT.